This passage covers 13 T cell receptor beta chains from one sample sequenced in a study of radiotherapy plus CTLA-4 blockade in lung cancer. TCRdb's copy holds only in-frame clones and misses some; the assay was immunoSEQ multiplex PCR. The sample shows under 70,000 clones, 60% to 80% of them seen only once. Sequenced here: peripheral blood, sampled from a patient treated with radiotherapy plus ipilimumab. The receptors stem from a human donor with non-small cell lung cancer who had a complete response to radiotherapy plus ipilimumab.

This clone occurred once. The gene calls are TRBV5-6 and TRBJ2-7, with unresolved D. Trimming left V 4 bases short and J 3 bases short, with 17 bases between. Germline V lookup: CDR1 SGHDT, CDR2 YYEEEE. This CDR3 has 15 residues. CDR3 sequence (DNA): TGTGCCAGCAGCATCCCGGGTTCCCAATACTACGAGCAGTACTTC. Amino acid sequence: CASSIPGSQYYEQYF.

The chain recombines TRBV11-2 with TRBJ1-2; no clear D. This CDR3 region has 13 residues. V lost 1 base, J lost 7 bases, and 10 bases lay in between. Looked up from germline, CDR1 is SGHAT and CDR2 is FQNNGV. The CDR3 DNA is TGTGCCAGCAGCTTAGCTTCATACCTTGGCTACACCTTC. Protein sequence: CASSLASYLGYTF. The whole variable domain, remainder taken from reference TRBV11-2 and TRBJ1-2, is EAGVAQSPRYKIIEKRQSVAFWCNPISGHATLYWYQQILGQGPKLLIQFQNNGVVDDSQLPKDRFSAERLKGVDSTLKIQPAKLEDSAVYLCASSLASYLGYTFGSGTRLTVV.

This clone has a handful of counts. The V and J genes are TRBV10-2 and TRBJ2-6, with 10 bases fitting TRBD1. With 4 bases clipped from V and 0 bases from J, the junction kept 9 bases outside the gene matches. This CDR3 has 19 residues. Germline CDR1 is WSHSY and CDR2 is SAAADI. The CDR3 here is CASSGSGTGVSSGANVLTF. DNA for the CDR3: TGCGCCAGCAGTGGTTCCGGGACAGGGGTATCCTCTGGGGCCAACGTCCTGACTTTC.

CDR3 coding DNA: TGTGCCTGGAGTCCCCTTATGGGATACGAGCAGTACTTC. Residues: CAWSPLMGYEQYF. The gene calls are TRBV30 and TRBJ2-7, with D uncertain. Trimming pared 2 bases from V and 4 bases from J, leaving 12 bases between. CDR1 and CDR2 from the germline V gene are GTSNPN and SVGIG (reference sequence). There are 13 residues in the CDR3.

This chain's CDR3 is CASRPRDRPTYEQYF. The CDR3 nucleotides are TGTGCCAGCAGACCCCGGGACAGGCCTACCTACGAGCAGTACTTC. J is TRBJ2-7 and V is TRBV6-1; the match to TRBD1 covers 8 bases. CDR1 is MNHNS and CDR2 is SASEGT in the germline V gene. This CDR3 contains 15 residues. V gave up 6 bases and J gave up 2 bases; unmatched junction bases: 9.

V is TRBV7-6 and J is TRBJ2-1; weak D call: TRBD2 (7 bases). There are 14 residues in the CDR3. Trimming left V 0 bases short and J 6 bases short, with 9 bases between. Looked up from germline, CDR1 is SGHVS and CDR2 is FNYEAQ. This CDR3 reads CASSLAGGPNEQFF. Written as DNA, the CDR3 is TGTGCCAGCAGCTTAGCGGGGGGGCCCAATGAGCAGTTCTTC.

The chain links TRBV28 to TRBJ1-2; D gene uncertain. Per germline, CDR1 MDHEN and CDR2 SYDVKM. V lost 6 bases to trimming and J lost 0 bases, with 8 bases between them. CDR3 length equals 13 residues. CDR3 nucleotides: TGTGCCAGCAGGTTGGAGGCTAACTATGGCTACACCTTC. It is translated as CASRLEANYGYTF.

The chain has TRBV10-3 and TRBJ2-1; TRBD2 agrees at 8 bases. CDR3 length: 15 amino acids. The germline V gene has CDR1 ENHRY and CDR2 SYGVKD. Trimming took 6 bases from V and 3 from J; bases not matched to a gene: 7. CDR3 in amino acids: CAIRQERELYNEQFF. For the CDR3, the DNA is TGTGCCATCAGGCAGGAGCGGGAGCTCTACAATGAGCAGTTCTTC.

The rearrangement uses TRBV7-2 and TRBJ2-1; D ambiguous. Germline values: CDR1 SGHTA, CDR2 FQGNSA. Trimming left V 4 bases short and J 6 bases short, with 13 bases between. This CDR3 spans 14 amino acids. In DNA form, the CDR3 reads TGTGCCAGCAGCTACGCTCCGTCCCCCAATGAGCAGTTCTTC. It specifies CASSYAPSPNEQFF.

The CDR3 reads CASSLQDSRGEQYV. The DNA of the CDR3 is TGTGCCAGCAGCCTACAGGACTCACGGGGGGAGCAGTACGTC. The chain combines TRBV11-2 with TRBJ2-7; a weak D match, TRBD2 (6 bases). V was cut by 5 bases and J by 7 bases, with 18 bases left in between. The CDR3 runs 14 residues. Germline loops: CDR1 SGHAT, CDR2 FQNNGV.

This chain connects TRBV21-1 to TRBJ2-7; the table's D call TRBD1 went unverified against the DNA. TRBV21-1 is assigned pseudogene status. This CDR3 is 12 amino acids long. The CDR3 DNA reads TGTGCCAGCAGCAAAGGGGGCTACGAGCAGTACGTC. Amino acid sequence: CASSKGGYEQYV.

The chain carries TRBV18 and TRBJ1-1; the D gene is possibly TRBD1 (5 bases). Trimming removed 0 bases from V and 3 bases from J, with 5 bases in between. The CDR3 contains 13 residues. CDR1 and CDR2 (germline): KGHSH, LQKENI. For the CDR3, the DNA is TGTGCCAGCTCACCACCGGGGGACACTGAAGCTTTCTTT. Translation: CASSPPGDTEAFF. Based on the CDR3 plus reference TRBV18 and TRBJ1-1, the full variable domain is NAGVMQNPRHLVRRRGQEARLRCSPMKGHSHVYWYRQLPEEGLKFMVYLQKENIIDESGMPKERFSAEFPKEGPSILRIQQVVRGDSAAYFCASSPPGDTEAFFGQGTRLTVV.

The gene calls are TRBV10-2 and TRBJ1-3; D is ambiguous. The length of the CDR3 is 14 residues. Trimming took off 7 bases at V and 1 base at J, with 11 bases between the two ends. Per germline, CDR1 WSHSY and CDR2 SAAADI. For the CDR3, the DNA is TGCGCCAGCACCCCCCGGACTTCTGGAAACACCATATATTTT. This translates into CASTPRTSGNTIYF.